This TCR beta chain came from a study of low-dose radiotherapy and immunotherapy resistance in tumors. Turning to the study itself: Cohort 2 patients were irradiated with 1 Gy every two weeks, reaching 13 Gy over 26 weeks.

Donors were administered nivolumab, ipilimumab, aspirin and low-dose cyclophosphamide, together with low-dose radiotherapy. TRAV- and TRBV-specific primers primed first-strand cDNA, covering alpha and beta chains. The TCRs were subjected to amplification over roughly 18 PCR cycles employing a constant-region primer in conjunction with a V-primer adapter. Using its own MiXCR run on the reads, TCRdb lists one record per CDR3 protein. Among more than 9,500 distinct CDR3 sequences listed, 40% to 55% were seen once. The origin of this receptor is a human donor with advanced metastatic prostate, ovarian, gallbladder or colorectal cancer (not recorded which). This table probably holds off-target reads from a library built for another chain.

CDR3 nucleotide sequence: TGTGCCAGTAGTATAGGCTTGAGGGGGCCAGAAGCTTTCTTT. Encoded protein: CASSIGLRGPEAFF. V and J are TRBV19 and TRBJ1-1; 7 bases match TRBD1. CDR1 LNHDA and CDR2 SQIVND come from the germline V gene (reference sequence). V lost 1 base to trimming and J lost 8 bases; unmatched junction nucleotides: 7. The CDR3 consists of 14 residues.